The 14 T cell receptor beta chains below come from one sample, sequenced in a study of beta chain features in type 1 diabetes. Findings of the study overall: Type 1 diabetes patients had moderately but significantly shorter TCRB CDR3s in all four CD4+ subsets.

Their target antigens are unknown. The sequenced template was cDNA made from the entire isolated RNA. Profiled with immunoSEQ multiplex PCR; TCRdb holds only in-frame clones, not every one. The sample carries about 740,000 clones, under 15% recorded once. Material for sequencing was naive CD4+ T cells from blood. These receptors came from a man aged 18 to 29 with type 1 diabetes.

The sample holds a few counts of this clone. The CDR3 DNA sequence: TGTGCCAGCAGCTCAGGACAAGCCTCGTTGGATGAAGCTTTCTTT. This sequence encodes CASSSGQASLDEAFF. The rearrangement links TRBV7-9 to TRBJ1-1, with D possibly TRBD1 on 5 matching bases. The CDR3 covers 15 residues. Germline V lookup: CDR1 SEHNR, CDR2 FQNEAQ (reference sequence). Trimming shortened V by 4 bases and J by 7 bases, and 19 bases separated the two germline ends.

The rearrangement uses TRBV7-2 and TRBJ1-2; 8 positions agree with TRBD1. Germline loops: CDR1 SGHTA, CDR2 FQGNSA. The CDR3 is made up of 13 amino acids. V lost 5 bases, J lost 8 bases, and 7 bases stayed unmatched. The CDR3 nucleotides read TGTGCCAGCAGCCAGGGACAGGTGGAAGGCTACACCTTC. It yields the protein CASSQGQVEGYTF.

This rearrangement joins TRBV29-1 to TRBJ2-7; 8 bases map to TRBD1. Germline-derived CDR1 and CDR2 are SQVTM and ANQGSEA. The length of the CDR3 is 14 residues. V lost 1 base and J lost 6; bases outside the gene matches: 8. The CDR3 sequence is CSVEGYRGASEQYF. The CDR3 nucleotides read TGCAGCGTTGAAGGGTACAGGGGGGCGTCCGAGCAGTACTTC.

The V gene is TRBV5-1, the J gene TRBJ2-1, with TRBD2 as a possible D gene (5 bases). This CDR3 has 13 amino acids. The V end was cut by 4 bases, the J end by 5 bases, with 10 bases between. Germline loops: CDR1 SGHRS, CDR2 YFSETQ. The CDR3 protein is CASSRAGDNEQFF. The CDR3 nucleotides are TGCGCCAGCAGCCGTGCCGGGGACAATGAGCAGTTCTTC.

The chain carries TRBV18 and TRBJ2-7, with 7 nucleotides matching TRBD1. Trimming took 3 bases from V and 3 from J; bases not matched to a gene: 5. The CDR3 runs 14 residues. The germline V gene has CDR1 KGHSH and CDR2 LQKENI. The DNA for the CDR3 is TGTGCCAGCTCACCGGGACAGAGTCTCTACGAGCAGTACTTC. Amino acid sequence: CASSPGQSLYEQYF.

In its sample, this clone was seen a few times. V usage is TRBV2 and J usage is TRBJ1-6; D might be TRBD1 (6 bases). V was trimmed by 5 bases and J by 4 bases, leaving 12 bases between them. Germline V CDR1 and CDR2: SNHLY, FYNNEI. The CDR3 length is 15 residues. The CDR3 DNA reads TGTGCCAGCAGTTTCGGACAGCAATATAATTCACCCCTCCACTTT. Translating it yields CASSFGQQYNSPLHF.

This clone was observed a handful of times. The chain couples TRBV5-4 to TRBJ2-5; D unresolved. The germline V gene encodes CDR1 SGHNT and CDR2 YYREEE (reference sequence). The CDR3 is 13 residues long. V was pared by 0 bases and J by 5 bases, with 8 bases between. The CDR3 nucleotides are TGTGCCAGCAGCTTGGTCCTAGGGGAGACCCAGTACTTC. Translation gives CASSLVLGETQYF.

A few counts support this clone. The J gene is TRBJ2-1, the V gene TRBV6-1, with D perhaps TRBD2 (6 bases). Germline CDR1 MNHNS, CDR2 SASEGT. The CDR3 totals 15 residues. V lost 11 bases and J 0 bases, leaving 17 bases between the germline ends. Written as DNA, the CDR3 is TGTGCCGGGGCGACGGGGGACCCCTCCTACAATGAGCAGTTCTTC. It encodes CAGATGDPSYNEQFF.

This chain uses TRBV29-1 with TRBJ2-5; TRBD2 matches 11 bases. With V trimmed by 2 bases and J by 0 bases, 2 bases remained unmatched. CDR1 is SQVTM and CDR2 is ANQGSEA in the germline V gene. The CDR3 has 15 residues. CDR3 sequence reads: CSVEPSGGYQETQYF. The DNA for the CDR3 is TGCAGCGTTGAACCTAGCGGGGGGTACCAAGAGACCCAGTACTTC.

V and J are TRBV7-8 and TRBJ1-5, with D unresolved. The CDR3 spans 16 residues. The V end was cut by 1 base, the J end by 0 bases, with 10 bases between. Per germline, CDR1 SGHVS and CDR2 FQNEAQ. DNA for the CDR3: TGTGCCAGCAGCTTAGGGGCAAGCTATAGCAATCAGCCCCAGCATTTT. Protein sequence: CASSLGASYSNQPQHF.

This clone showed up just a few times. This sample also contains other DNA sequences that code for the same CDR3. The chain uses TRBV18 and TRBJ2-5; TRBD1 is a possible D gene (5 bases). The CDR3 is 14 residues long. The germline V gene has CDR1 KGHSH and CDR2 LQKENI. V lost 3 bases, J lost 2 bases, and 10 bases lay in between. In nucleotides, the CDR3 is TGTGCCAGCTCACCGGGCCAGGGACAAGAGACCCAGTACTTC. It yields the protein CASSPGQGQETQYF.

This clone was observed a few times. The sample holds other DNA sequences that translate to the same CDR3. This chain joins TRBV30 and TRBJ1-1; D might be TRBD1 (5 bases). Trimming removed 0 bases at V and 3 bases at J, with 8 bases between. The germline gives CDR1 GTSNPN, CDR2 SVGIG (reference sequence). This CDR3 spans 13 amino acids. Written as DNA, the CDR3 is TGTGCCTGGAGTGTTCAGGGTGACACTGAAGCTTTCTTT. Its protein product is CAWSVQGDTEAFF.

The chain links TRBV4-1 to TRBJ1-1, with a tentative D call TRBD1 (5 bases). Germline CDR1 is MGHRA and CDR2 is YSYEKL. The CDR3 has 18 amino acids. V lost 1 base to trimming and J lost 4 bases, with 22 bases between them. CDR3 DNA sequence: TGCGCCAGCAGCCAAGTTTCCGCTAACTGGGGGGTTGGCACTGAAGCTTTCTTT. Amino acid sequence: CASSQVSANWGVGTEAFF.

The CDR3 spells CASRPTGAYGYTF. The CDR3 DNA sequence: TGTGCCAGCAGGCCGACAGGGGCTTATGGCTACACCTTC. The chain carries TRBV6-1 and TRBJ1-2, with 8 bases lining up with TRBD1. Germline-derived CDR1 and CDR2 are MNHNS and SASEGT. Trimming at V came to 6 bases and at J to 5 bases, leaving 5 bases not matched to a gene. CDR3 length: 13 amino acids.